The 22 T cell receptor beta chains presented below share a single source sample, sequenced in a study of PD-L1 blockade in urothelial cancer. Profiled with immunoSEQ multiplex PCR; TCRdb holds only in-frame clones, not every one. The repertoire holds around 46,000 clones, with around 82% as singletons. Regarding time point: peripheral blood 6 weeks after treatment start. This sample comprised PBMCs, obtained around atezolizumab (anti-PD-L1) treatment. These receptors originate from a man between 60 and 75 years old with urothelial cancer.

This rearrangement joins TRBV30 to TRBJ2-1, with 7 bases that match TRBD2. After removal of 0 bases from V and 8 bases from J, the junction contained 10 bases not matched to a gene. This CDR3 has 15 residues. Germline V gene sequence: CDR1 GTSNPN, CDR2 SVGIG (reference sequence). This CDR3 reads CAWSVAGSAGDEQFF. The CDR3 region has the DNA TGTGCCTGGAGTGTAGCCGGGAGTGCGGGGGATGAGCAGTTCTTC. Full variable domain (missing parts from reference TRBV30 and TRBJ2-1): SQTIHQWPATLVQPVGSPLSLECTVEGTSNPNLYWYRQAAGRGLQLLFYSVGIGQISSEVPQNLSASRPQDRQFILSSKKLLLSDSGFYLCAWSVAGSAGDEQFFGPGTRLTVL.

The gene calls are TRBV5-1 and TRBJ2-7; the D gene is possibly TRBD1 (6 bases). Trimming left V 3 bases short and J 0 bases short, with 10 bases between. Germline assignment: CDR1 SGHRS and CDR2 YFSETQ. The CDR3 runs to 14 residues. The CDR3 DNA is TGCGCCAGCAGCTGGGACACGAGCTCCTACGAGCAGTACTTC. It is translated as CASSWDTSSYEQYF.

The V call is TRBV5-1, the J call TRBJ2-2; tentatively, D is TRBD1 (6 bases). Germline CDR1 SGHRS, CDR2 YFSETQ. Trimming removed 1 base at V and 6 bases at J, with 10 bases between. This CDR3 is built from 14 residues. The CDR3 region has the DNA TGCGCCAGCAGCTTGACCAACAGGGCCGGGGAGCTGTTTTTT. Protein: CASSLTNRAGELFF. Full variable domain (remainder filled in from reference TRBV5-1 and TRBJ2-2): KAGVTQTPRYLIKTRGQQVTLSCSPISGHRSVSWYQQTPGQGLQFLFEYFSETQRNKGNFPGRFSGRQFSNSRSEMNVSTLELGDSALYLCASSLTNRAGELFFGEGSRLTVL.

V usage is TRBV15 and J usage is TRBJ2-7; 7 bases fit TRBD1. V lost 6 bases and J lost 0; bases outside the gene matches: 11. The CDR3 runs 16 residues. The V gene's germline CDR1 is LNHNV and CDR2 YYDKDF (reference sequence). For the CDR3, the DNA is TGTGCCACCAGTTCCCCAGGGACAGTTAGCTCCTACGAGCAGTACTTC. Residues: CATSSPGTVSSYEQYF. The full variable domain, completed using reference TRBV15 and TRBJ2-7, is DAMVIQNPRYQVTQFGKPVTLSCSQTLNHNVMYWYQQKSSQAPKLLFHYYDKDFNNEADTPDNFQSRRPNTSFCFLDIRSPGLGDTAMYLCATSSPGTVSSYEQYFGPGTRLTVT.

The chain has TRBV2 and TRBJ1-3; TRBD1 matches at 7 bases. V was clipped by 9 bases and J by 0 bases; unmatched bases: 5. Germline CDR1 SNHLY, CDR2 FYNNEI. The CDR3 has 14 amino acids. CDR3 loop: CASRDSFSGNTIYF. The CDR3, as DNA: TGTGCCAGTCGGGACAGCTTCTCTGGAAACACCATATATTTT.

This rearrangement joins TRBV5-1 to TRBJ2-7, with D tentatively TRBD2 (5 bases). In germline, CDR1 is SGHRS, CDR2 YFSETQ. The CDR3 totals 14 residues. Trimming stripped 2 bases from V and 1 base from J, with 10 bases between. CDR3 bases: TGCGCCAGCAGCTTCAGACTAAATTCCTACGAGCAGTACTTC. Protein product: CASSFRLNSYEQYF.

A few counts support this clone. The chain joins TRBV9 to TRBJ2-1; maybe TRBD1 (6 bases). The V gene's germline CDR1 is SGDLS and CDR2 YYNGEE. The length of the CDR3 is 15 residues. V lost 7 bases, J lost 0 bases, and 14 bases lay in between. DNA of the CDR3: TGTGCCAGCCAAGAGGGGGTTGGCTCCTACAATGAGCAGTTCTTC. It encodes CASQEGVGSYNEQFF. Combining the CDR3 with reference TRBV9 and TRBJ2-1 gives the whole variable domain DSGVTQTPKHLITATGQRVTLRCSPRSGDLSVYWYQQSLDQGLQFLIQYYNGEERAKGNILERFSAQQFPDLHSELNLSSLELGDSALYFCASQEGVGSYNEQFFGPGTRLTVL.

In regard to this clone: At the DNA level, this CDR3 is encoded by other sequences in the same sample as well. The chain carries TRBV10-3 and TRBJ2-7, with D possibly being TRBD1 (6 bases). The CDR3 length is 12 residues. The germline V gene has CDR1 ENHRY and CDR2 SYGVKD. Trimming took off 6 bases at V and 3 bases at J, with 9 bases between the two ends. The CDR3, as DNA: TGTGCCATCAGCCCAGGGGTCTACGAGCAGTACTTC. Protein: CAISPGVYEQYF.

J is TRBJ2-2 and V is TRBV11-2; 7 bases align to TRBD1. The germline V gene encodes CDR1 SGHAT and CDR2 FQNNGV. This CDR3 is 13 amino acids long. J gave up 4 bases and V 9 bases, and 5 bases lay outside the gene matches. The DNA for the CDR3 is TGTGCCAGTCAAGGGGGCGGCACCGGGGAGCTGTTTTTT. This sequence encodes CASQGGGTGELFF.

This clone has more than one count but fewer than ten. V and J are TRBV28 and TRBJ2-7; 15 nucleotides line up with TRBD2. Germline assignment: CDR1 MDHEN and CDR2 SYDVKM. V trimming: 4 bases; J trimming: 5 bases; junction bases outside the gene matches: 9. The CDR3 extends over 17 amino acids. CDR3 in amino acids: CASSSGLAGGPWDEQYF. The DNA of the CDR3 is TGTGCCAGCAGTTCTGGACTAGCGGGAGGGCCTTGGGACGAGCAGTACTTC.

V and J are TRBV10-3 and TRBJ2-5; the match to TRBD2 covers 16 bases. The V gene end was trimmed by 5 bases and the J gene end by 2 bases; junction bases not matched to a gene: 8. The length of the CDR3 is 18 residues. From germline, CDR1 is ENHRY and CDR2 SYGVKD. Written as DNA, the CDR3 is TGTGCCATCAGTCCGGGACTAGCGGGGGGGCCCGGGCAAGAGACCCAGTACTTC. Residues: CAISPGLAGGPGQETQYF.

This chain uses TRBV27 with TRBJ1-6; tentatively, D is TRBD1 (5 bases). Trimming stripped 3 bases from V and 7 bases from J, with 19 bases between. Germline CDR1 and CDR2: MNHEY and SMNVEV (reference sequence). The CDR3 consists of 17 residues. The CDR3 loop is CASSFRGVAGTNSPLHF. The CDR3 region has the DNA TGTGCCAGCAGTTTTCGGGGGGTGGCAGGGACCAATTCACCCCTCCACTTT.

The CDR3 reads CASSKPRDSSLYGYTF. DNA for the CDR3: TGTGCCAGCAGCAAACCCCGGGACAGCAGCCTTTATGGCTACACCTTC. The genes are TRBV21-1 and TRBJ1-2; TRBD1 is the table's D call, not checked against the DNA. TRBV21-1 corresponds to a pseudogene. The CDR3 totals 16 residues.

The chain couples TRBV6-5 to TRBJ2-5, with D possibly TRBD1 on 5 matching bases. The CDR3 spans 15 residues. Trimming pared 4 bases from V and 2 bases from J, leaving 14 bases between. Looked up from germline, CDR1 is MNHEY and CDR2 is SVGAGI. The CDR3 is CASSFQGRSQETQYF. Here the CDR3 DNA reads TGTGCCAGCAGTTTCCAGGGCCGGTCACAAGAGACCCAGTACTTC.

J is TRBJ1-4 and V is TRBV10-3; 10 bases agree with TRBD1. V gave up 6 bases and J gave up 7 bases; unmatched junction bases: 2. The CDR3 is 13 residues long. Germline CDR1 reads ENHRY; CDR2 reads SYGVKD. The CDR3 reads CAIRDRGSEKLFF. CDR3 DNA sequence: TGTGCCATCAGGGACAGGGGGAGTGAAAAACTGTTTTTT.

The chain carries TRBV7-2 and TRBJ2-1, with 10 positions matching TRBD2. The V gene end was trimmed by 2 bases and the J gene end by 6 bases; junction bases not matched to a gene: 4. This CDR3 contains 15 residues. Germline assignment: CDR1 SGHTA and CDR2 FQGNSA. The CDR3 coding sequence is TGTGCCAGCAGCTTAACTAGCGGGACCCCCAATGAGCAGTTCTTC. Protein sequence: CASSLTSGTPNEQFF.

In nucleotides, the CDR3 is TGTGCCAGCAGCTTCGGACAGGGTGAAGCTTTCTTT. Translation: CASSFGQGEAFF. The genes are TRBV5-8 and TRBJ1-1; 8 bases map to TRBD1. CDR1 is SGHTS, CDR2 YDEGEE, per germline. This CDR3 is built from 12 residues. The ends lost 2 bases at V and 7 bases at J; junction bases unmatched: 1.

The chain links TRBV5-1 to TRBJ2-7; D call uncertain. This CDR3 has 13 residues. Germline CDR1 is SGHRS and CDR2 is YFSETQ. Deletions cut 1 base from V and 5 bases from J, with 10 bases between. This CDR3 reads CASSLYAQNEQYF. The CDR3 DNA reads TGCGCCAGCAGCTTGTACGCACAAAACGAGCAGTACTTC.

The chain is built from TRBV10-1 and TRBJ2-1, with D unclear. The CDR3 is 13 amino acids. Germline V gene lookup returns CDR1 WNHNN and CDR2 SYGVQD (reference sequence). V gave up 0 bases and J gave up 10 bases, with 10 bases separating them. This CDR3 reads CASSESLYTEQFF. The CDR3 nucleotides read TGCGCCAGCAGTGAGTCGTTATATACAGAGCAGTTCTTC.

In this sample, this clone turned up a few times. The chain has TRBV27 and TRBJ2-7, with 8 bases aligning to TRBD2. CDR3 length equals 16 residues. Trimming at V came to 6 bases and at J to 3 bases, leaving 13 bases not matched to a gene. Germline lookup yields CDR1 MNHEY and CDR2 SMNVEV (reference sequence). In nucleotides, the CDR3 is TGTGCCAGCAGCATCCGGGCGGGGGGACTCTACTACGAGCAGTACTTC. Translating gives CASSIRAGGLYYEQYF.

The V and J genes are TRBV6-5 and TRBJ1-1, with 9 bases aligning to TRBD1. There are 14 residues in the CDR3. V lost 6 bases to trimming and J lost 10 bases; unmatched junction nucleotides: 12. Germline values: CDR1 MNHEY, CDR2 SVGAGI. In DNA form, the CDR3 reads TGTGCCAGCAGCAGACAGGGGGTGGGGGGGATAGCTTTCTTT. Translating gives CASSRQGVGGIAFF.

Details on this clone: The same CDR3 also results from other DNA sequences found in this sample. V is TRBV5-1 and J is TRBJ2-7, with 12 positions matching TRBD1. V lost 4 bases to trimming and J lost 6 bases; unmatched junction nucleotides: 8. This CDR3 comprises 15 residues. Per the germline V gene, CDR1 is SGHRS and CDR2 is YFSETQ. CDR3 protein: CASSGGQGATREQYF. In nucleotides, the CDR3 is TGCGCCAGCAGCGGGGGACAGGGGGCTACCCGCGAGCAGTACTTC.